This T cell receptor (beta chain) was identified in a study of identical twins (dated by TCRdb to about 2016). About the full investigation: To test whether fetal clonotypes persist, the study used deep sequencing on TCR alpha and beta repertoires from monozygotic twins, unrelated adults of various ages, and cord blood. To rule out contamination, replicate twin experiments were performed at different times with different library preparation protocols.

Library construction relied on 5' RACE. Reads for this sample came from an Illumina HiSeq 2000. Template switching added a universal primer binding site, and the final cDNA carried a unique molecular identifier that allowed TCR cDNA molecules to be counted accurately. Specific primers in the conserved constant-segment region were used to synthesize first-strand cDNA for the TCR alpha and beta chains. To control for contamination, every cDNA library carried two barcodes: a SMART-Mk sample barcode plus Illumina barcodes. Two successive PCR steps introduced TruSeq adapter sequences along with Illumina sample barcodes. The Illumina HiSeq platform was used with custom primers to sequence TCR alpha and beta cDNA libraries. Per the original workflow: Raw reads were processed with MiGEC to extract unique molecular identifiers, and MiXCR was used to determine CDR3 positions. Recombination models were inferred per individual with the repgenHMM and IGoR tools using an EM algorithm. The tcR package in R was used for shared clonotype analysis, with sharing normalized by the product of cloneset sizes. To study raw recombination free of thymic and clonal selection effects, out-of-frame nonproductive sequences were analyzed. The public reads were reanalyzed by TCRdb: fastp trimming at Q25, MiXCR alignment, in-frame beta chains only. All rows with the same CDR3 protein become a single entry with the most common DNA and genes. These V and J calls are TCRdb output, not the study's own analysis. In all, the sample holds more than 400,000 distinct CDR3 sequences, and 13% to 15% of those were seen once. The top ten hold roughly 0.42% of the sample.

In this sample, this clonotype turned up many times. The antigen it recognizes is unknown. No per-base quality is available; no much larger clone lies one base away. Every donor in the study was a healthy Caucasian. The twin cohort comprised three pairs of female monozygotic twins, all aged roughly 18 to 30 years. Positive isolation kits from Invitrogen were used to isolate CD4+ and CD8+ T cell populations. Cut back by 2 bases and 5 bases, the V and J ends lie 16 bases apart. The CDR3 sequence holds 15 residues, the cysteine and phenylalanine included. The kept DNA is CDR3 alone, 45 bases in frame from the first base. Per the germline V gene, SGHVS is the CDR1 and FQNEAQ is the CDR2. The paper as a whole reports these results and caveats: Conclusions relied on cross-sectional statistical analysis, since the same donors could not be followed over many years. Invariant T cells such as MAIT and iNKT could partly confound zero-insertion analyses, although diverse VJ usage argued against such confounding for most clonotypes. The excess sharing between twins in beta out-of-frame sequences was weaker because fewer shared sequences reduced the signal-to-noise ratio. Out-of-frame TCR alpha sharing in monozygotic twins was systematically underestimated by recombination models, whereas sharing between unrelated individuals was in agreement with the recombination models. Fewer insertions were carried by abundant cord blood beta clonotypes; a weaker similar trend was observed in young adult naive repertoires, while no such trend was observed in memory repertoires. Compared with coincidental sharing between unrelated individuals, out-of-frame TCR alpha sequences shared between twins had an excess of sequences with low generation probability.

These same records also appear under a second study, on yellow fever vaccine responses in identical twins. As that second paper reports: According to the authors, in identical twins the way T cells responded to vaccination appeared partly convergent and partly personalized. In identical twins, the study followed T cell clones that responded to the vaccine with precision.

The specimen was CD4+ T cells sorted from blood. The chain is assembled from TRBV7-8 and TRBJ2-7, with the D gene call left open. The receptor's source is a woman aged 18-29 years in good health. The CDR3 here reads CASSLSTSGFDEQYF. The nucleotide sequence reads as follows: TGTGCCAGCAGCTTAAGTACCTCGGGTTTCGACGAGCAGTACTTC.